This T cell receptor beta chain appears in the sequencing data of a study of somatic mutations in cytotoxic T cells in rheumatoid arthritis. Only in-frame clones appear in the TCRdb table, and some are missing; sequencing was by immunoSEQ multiplex PCR. Among 4,000 to 5,000 clones, 75% to 85% were seen once, and the ten largest hold under 9%. This clone was counted a few times. Sample: CD8+ T cells sorted from blood. This sequence originates from an adult with rheumatoid arthritis.

The CDR3 DNA is TGTGCCTGGAGTGTACAAGGACCGTCCTACACCTTC. Its translation is CAWSVQGPSYTF. This chain links TRBV30 with TRBJ1-2; D is unresolved. CDR3 length: 12 amino acids. Germline loops: CDR1 GTSNPN, CDR2 SVGIG (reference sequence). The V gene lost 0 bases and the J gene lost 10 bases, with 12 bases spanning the gap.